One TCR beta chain is described in this entry. This record belongs to a study of blood T cell repertoires in COVID-19. Study background: Sites across the United States, Italy and Spain contributed samples from acute and convalescent COVID-19. T cells, B-cell-depleted T cells, or PBMCs supplied cDNA or gDNA.

Germline V CDR1 and CDR2: SGDLS, YYNGEE. J was trimmed by 4 bases and V by 3 bases; bases with no gene match: 6. CDR3 length: 14 residues. In the source study's methods: Amplified reference gene primers provided the basis for estimating nucleated cell counts. Some clones are missing from TCRdb's copy, which holds only in-frame ones; the method was immunoSEQ multiplex PCR. V, J and clone size were drawn from that table, and D and trimming were deduced from the DNA. The data show roughly 300,000 clones, around 86% seen once. This chain joins TRBV9 and TRBJ1-2; the match to TRBD1 covers 7 bases. This receptor was obtained from a woman younger than 30 who had recovered from COVID-19. Sequenced sample: PBMCs or T cells enriched from blood (not recorded which). CDR3 nucleotide sequence: TGTGCCAGCAGCGAAAACAGGGGCTCCTATGGCTACACCTTC. Protein product: CASSENRGSYGYTF.